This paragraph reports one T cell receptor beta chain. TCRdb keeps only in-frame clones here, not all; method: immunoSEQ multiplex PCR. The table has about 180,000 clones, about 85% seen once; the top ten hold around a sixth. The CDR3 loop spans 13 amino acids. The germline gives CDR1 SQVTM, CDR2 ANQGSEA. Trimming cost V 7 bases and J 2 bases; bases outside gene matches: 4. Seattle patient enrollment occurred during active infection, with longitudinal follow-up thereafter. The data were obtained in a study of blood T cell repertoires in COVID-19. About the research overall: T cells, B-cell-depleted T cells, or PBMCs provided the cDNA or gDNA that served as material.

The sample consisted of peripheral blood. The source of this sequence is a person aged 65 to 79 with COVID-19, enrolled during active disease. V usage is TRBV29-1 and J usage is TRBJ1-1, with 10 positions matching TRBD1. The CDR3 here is CSARTGGNTEAFF. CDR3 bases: TGCAGCGCGCGGACAGGGGGTAACACTGAAGCTTTCTTT. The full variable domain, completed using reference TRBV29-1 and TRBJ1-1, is SAVISQKPSRDICQRGTSLTIQCQVDSQVTMMFWYRQQPGQSLTLIATANQGSEATYESGFVIDKFPISRPNLTFSTLTVSNMSPEDSSIYLCSARTGGNTEAFFGQGTRLTVV.